The source of this TCR beta chain is a study of response to subunit inactivated influenza vaccine. With respect to this clonotype: What it recognizes is unknown.

V dropped 0 bases and J dropped 1; count of bases not matched to a gene: 9. This CDR3 comprises 18 residues. In germline, CDR1 is DFQATT, CDR2 SNEGSKA (reference sequence). Study-level results: Seasonal influenza vaccination, on each occasion, was suggested by the authors to recruit few new T cells.

TCRdb re-analysed the RT-PCR reads in MiXCR, keeping a single row per CDR3 protein. Counted here are roughly 700,000 distinct CDR3 sequences, 15% to 18% occurring once; the ten biggest clones make up approximately 10%. The rearrangement uses TRBV20-1 and TRBJ1-2, with 12 nucleotides matching TRBD1. The TCR comes from a man aged 50 or older who received an inactivated influenza vaccine. The starting material was PBMCs from blood, obtained about 12 days after vaccination. CDR3 amino acids: CSARDRQGQGALNYGYTF. CDR3 nucleotides: TGCAGTGCTAGAGATAGACAGGGACAGGGGGCACTTAACTATGGCTACACCTTC.